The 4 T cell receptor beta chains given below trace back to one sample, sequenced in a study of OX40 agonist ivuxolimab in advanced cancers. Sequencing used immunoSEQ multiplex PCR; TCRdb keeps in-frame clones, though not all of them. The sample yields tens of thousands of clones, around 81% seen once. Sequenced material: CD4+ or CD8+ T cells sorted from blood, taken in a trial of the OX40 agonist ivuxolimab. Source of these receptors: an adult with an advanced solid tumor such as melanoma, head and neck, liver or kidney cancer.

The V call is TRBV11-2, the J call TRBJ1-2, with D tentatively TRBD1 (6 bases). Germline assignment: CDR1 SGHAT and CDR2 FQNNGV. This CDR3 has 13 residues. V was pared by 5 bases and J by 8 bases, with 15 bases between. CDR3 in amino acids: CASSPQQGRGYTF. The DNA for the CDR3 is TGTGCCAGCAGCCCGCAACAGGGACGGGGCTACACCTTC.

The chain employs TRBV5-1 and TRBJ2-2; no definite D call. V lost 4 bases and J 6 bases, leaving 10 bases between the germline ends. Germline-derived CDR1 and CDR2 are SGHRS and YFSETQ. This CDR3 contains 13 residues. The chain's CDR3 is CASSTDGAGELFF. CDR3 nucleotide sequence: TGCGCCAGCAGCACGGATGGGGCCGGGGAGCTGTTTTTT.

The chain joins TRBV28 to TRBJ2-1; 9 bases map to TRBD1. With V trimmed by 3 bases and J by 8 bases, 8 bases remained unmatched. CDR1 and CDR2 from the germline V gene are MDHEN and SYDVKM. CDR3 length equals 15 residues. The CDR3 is CASSFGTGYGDEQFF. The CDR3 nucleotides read TGTGCCAGCAGTTTTGGGACAGGGTATGGAGATGAGCAGTTCTTC.

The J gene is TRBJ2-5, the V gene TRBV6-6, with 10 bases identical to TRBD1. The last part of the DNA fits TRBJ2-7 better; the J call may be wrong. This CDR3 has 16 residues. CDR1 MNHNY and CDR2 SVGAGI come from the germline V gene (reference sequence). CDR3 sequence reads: CASSYDRGPFPYEQYF. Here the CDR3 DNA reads TGTGCCAGCAGTTACGACAGGGGGCCCTTCCCCTACGAGCAGTACTTC.